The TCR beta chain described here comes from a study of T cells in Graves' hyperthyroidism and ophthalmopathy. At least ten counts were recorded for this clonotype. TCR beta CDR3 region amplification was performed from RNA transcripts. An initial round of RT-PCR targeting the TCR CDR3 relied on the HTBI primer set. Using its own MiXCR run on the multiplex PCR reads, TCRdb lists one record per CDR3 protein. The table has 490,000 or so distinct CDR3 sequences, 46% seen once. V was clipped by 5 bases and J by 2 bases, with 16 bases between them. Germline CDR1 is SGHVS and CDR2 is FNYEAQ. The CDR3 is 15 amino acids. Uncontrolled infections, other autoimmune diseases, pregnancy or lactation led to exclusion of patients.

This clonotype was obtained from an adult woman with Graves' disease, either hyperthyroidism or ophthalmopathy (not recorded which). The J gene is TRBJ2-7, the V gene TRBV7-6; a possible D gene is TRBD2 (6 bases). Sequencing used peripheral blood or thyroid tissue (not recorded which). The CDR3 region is CASSPMASVAYEQYF. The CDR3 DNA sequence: TGTGCCAGCAGCCCGATGGCTAGCGTAGCCTACGAGCAGTACTTC.